This T cell receptor (beta chain) appears in the sequencing data of a study of T cells after posttransplantation cyclophosphamide. Findings and limits, study-wide: TRB overlap between skin or GI tissue T cells and blood was limited. Donor CD8+ memory clones often dominated recipient blood repertoires at later times. After PTCy, TRB diversity resembled that of CNI/methotrexate controls.

This clone was recorded many times. Its cognate antigen is unknown. The related graft donor's blood sample was taken on the day of bone marrow donation. The CDR3 consists of 14 residues. The J segment lost 4 bases and the V segment lost 2 bases, leaving 1 base of the junction unmatched. The germline V gene has CDR1 SNHLY and CDR2 FYNNEI. Clones were sequenced by immunoSEQ multiplex PCR, and TCRdb holds only the in-frame ones, with some missing. The specimen has 40,000 to 60,000 clones, none found just once. The rearrangement uses TRBV2 and TRBJ2-3; 9 nucleotides align to TRBD2. The sequenced sample consisted of PBMCs. The source of this sequence is a man aged 35-49 years in good health, CMV-negative, and a related stem cell transplant donor. CDR3 in amino acids: CASSEQRGADTQYF. The CDR3 coding sequence is TGTGCCAGCAGTGAACAGCGGGGGGCAGATACGCAGTATTTT.